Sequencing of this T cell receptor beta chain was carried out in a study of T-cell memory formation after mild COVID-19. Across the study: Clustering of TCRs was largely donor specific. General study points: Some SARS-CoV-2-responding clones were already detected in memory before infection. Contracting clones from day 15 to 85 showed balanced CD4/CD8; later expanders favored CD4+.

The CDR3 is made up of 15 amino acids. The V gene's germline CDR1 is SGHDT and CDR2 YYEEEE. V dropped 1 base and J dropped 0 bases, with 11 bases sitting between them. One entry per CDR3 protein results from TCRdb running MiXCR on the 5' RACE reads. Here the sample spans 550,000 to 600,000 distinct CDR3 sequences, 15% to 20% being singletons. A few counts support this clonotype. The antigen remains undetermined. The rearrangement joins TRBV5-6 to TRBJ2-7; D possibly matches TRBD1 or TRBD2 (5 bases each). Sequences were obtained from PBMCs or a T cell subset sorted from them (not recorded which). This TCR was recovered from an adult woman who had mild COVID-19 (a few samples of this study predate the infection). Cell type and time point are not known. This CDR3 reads CASSLPPGPSYEQYF. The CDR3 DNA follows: TGTGCCAGCAGCTTGCCCCCGGGGCCCTCCTACGAGCAGTACTTC. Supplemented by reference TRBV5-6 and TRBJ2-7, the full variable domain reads DAGVTQSPTHLIKTRGQQVTLRCSPKSGHDTVSWYQQALGQGPQFIFQYYEEEERQRGNFPDRFSGHQFPNYSSELNVNALLLGDSALYLCASSLPPGPSYEQYFGPGTRLTVT.